The 24 T cell receptor beta chains below all came from one sample that was sequenced in a study of blood T cells in healthy people across ages. The second PCR ran roughly 6 to 11 cycles with a sample-barcoded 5' primer and J-beta primers. TCRdb reprocessed the 5' RACE reads via MiXCR and lists one record per CDR3 protein. The sample gives 850,000 to 1,000,000 distinct CDR3 sequences, approximately 49% of which show up once; roughly 12% is in the top ten. The specimen sequenced was blood. All receptors come from a man aged 30 to 45 in good health.

The rearrangement joins TRBV6-5 to TRBJ2-1; 10 bases match TRBD1. This CDR3 region has 15 residues. The V and J ends lost 6 bases and 8 bases, in that order; junction bases with no gene match: 10. The germline V gene encodes CDR1 MNHEY and CDR2 SVGAGI. The CDR3 DNA reads as TGTGCCAGCAGCCGACCGGGACAGGGGAGCTATGAGCAGTTCTTC. It specifies CASSRPGQGSYEQFF.

CDR3 loop: CASSVDSRYEQYF. The DNA for the CDR3 is TGTGCCAGCAGCGTGGACAGTCGGTACGAGCAGTACTTC. The chain uses TRBV5-6 and TRBJ2-7, with a tentative D call TRBD1 (6 bases). Between the trimmed V and J ends, which lost 4 bases and 4 bases, there was a span of 12 bases. CDR1 and CDR2 from the germline V gene are SGHDT and YYEEEE. The CDR3 spans 13 residues. The complete variable domain, with remaining parts taken from reference TRBV5-6 and TRBJ2-7, reads DAGVTQSPTHLIKTRGQQVTLRCSPKSGHDTVSWYQQALGQGPQFIFQYYEEEERQRGNFPDRFSGHQFPNYSSELNVNALLLGDSALYLCASSVDSRYEQYFGPGTRLTVT.

This sequence joins TRBV11-2 and TRBJ1-3; D is unresolved. The V end was cut by 3 bases, the J end by 1 base, with 4 bases between. The germline V gene has CDR1 SGHAT and CDR2 FQNNGV. The CDR3 covers 13 residues. The CDR3 reads CASSFGSGNTIYF. Here the CDR3 DNA reads TGTGCCAGCAGCTTCGGATCTGGAAACACCATATATTTT.

This clonotype was seen ten or more times. The chain links TRBV5-1 to TRBJ2-5, with 9 bases that match TRBD2. With 0 bases clipped from V and 6 bases from J, the junction kept 6 bases outside the gene matches. The CDR3 sequence is 15 residues long. CDR1 is SGHRS and CDR2 is YFSETQ in the germline V gene. CDR3 in amino acids: CASSLDPGLAKTQYF. The CDR3 bases are TGCGCCAGCAGCTTGGATCCGGGACTAGCAAAGACCCAGTACTTC.

In this sample, this clonotype turned up a few times. The chain combines TRBV5-1 with TRBJ2-1; TRBD1 matches at 8 bases. J gave up 6 bases and V 0 bases, and 2 bases lay outside the gene matches. In germline, CDR1 is SGHRS, CDR2 YFSETQ. The CDR3 loop spans 14 amino acids. For the CDR3, the DNA is TGCGCCAGCAGCTTGGACAGGGGGATCAATGAGCAGTTCTTC. The encoded protein is CASSLDRGINEQFF.

The chain joins TRBV20-1 to TRBJ1-1; D is perhaps TRBD1 (6 bases). V was shortened by 6 bases and J by 2 bases, with 16 bases between the two germline ends. Germline-derived CDR1 and CDR2 are DFQATT and SNEGSKA (reference sequence). CDR3 length: 14 amino acids. The chain's CDR3 is CSAPTGTLNTEAFF. CDR3 coding DNA: TGCAGTGCCCCTACCGGGACACTTAACACTGAAGCTTTCTTT.

The rearrangement uses TRBV10-3 and TRBJ2-3; TRBD2 matches 11 bases. V gave up 8 bases and J gave up 2 bases; unmatched junction bases: 6. Germline values: CDR1 ENHRY, CDR2 SYGVKD. The CDR3 length is 15 residues. This CDR3 is CAIASTSGVTDTQYF. The CDR3 coding sequence is TGTGCCATCGCGTCGACTAGCGGGGTCACAGATACGCAGTATTTT.

The chain joins TRBV6-2 or TRBV6-3 to TRBJ2-7, with D unresolved. This CDR3 has 13 amino acids. V lost 6 bases and J lost 2, with 11 bases in between. Germline V gene sequence: CDR1 MNHEY, CDR2 SVGEGT. CDR3 sequence reads: CASRVDGPYEQYF. The CDR3 DNA sequence: TGTGCCAGCAGGGTGGACGGACCCTACGAGCAGTACTTC.

Details on this clonotype: At one end the junction does not follow the germline gene, possibly because of a read error. The chain links TRBV4-2 to TRBJ2-7; D unclear. This CDR3 region has 16 residues. Looked up from germline, CDR1 is LGHNA and CDR2 is YNFKEQ. The CDR3 is CASSQGWAVSSYEQYF. The CDR3 nucleotides read TGTGCCAGCAGCCAAGGTTGGGCCGTTAGCTCCTACGAGCAGTATTTC.

This chain uses TRBV20-1 with TRBJ1-5; D unresolved. Per the germline V gene, CDR1 is DFQATT and CDR2 is SNEGSKA (reference sequence). The CDR3 sequence is 14 residues long. The V gene lost 6 bases and the J gene lost 4 bases, with 16 bases spanning the gap. The CDR3: CSAHPTLWNQPQHF. CDR3 DNA: TGCAGTGCCCATCCGACGTTGTGGAATCAGCCCCAGCATTTT.

This clonotype showed up just a few times. The chain has TRBV12-3 or TRBV12-4 and TRBJ2-7; 7 bases map to TRBD2. J lost 2 bases, V lost 7 bases, and 5 bases had no gene match. The CDR3 covers 13 residues. The DNA of the CDR3 is TGTGCCAGCACCGAAGCGGGGACCTACGAGCAGTACTTC. Translation gives CASTEAGTYEQYF.

The rearrangement uses TRBV5-1 and TRBJ2-7; no reliable D call. The V gene's germline CDR1 is SGHRS and CDR2 YFSETQ. V lost 7 bases and J lost 5, with 22 bases in between. The CDR3 runs 15 residues. CDR3 coding DNA: TGCGCCAGCTATTCATCTCCGGGTCCCCCCAACGAGCAGTACTTC. Amino acid sequence: CASYSSPGPPNEQYF. The variable domain in full, with the rest retrieved from reference TRBV5-1 and TRBJ2-7, is KAGVTQTPRYLIKTRGQQVTLSCSPISGHRSVSWYQQTPGQGLQFLFEYFSETQRNKGNFPGRFSGRQFSNSRSEMNVSTLELGDSALYLCASYSSPGPPNEQYFGPGTRLTVT.

This rearrangement joins TRBV28 to TRBJ2-1; either TRBD1 or TRBD2 may supply D (5 bases each). Matching the DNA end better, TRBJ2-7 makes the J call doubtful. Germline lookup yields CDR1 MDHEN and CDR2 SYDVKM. The CDR3 runs 16 residues. The CDR3 bases are TGTGCCAGCAGCCCTATCCGGGACCAATCCTACAATGAGCAGTACTTC. It encodes CASSPIRDQSYNEQYF.

This clonotype has only a few counts. This chain links TRBV18 with TRBJ2-1; a possible D gene is TRBD1 (5 bases). The CDR3 has 16 amino acids. V gave up 0 bases and J gave up 2 bases, with 11 bases separating them. Germline loops: CDR1 KGHSH, CDR2 LQKENI. The CDR3 spells CASSPPLKQAYNEQFF. The CDR3 DNA reads as TGTGCCAGCTCACCACCGCTAAAACAGGCCTACAATGAGCAGTTCTTC. The variable domain in full, completed from reference TRBV18 and TRBJ2-1, reads NAGVMQNPRHLVRRRGQEARLRCSPMKGHSHVYWYRQLPEEGLKFMVYLQKENIIDESGMPKERFSAEFPKEGPSILRIQQVVRGDSAAYFCASSPPLKQAYNEQFFGPGTRLTVL.

This chain connects TRBV20-1 to TRBJ1-4; TRBD1 aligns across 7 bases. CDR3 length: 14 amino acids. Germline V CDR1 and CDR2: DFQATT, SNEGSKA (reference sequence). The V and J ends lost 5 bases and 5 bases, in that order; junction bases with no gene match: 8. CDR3 residues: CSASYRGGNEKLFF. CDR3 nucleotide sequence: TGCAGTGCTTCCTACAGGGGAGGGAATGAAAAACTGTTTTTT.

V and J are TRBV5-1 and TRBJ2-7; 9 positions match TRBD1. The trim removed 4 bases at V and 5 bases at J, leaving 10 bases unmatched. The CDR3 length is 15 residues. The germline V gene has CDR1 SGHRS and CDR2 YFSETQ. The CDR3 spells CASSDTGTGSDEQYF. CDR3 nucleotide sequence: TGCGCCAGCAGCGACACCGGGACAGGGAGCGACGAGCAGTACTTC. Full variable domain (remainder filled in from reference TRBV5-1 and TRBJ2-7): KAGVTQTPRYLIKTRGQQVTLSCSPISGHRSVSWYQQTPGQGLQFLFEYFSETQRNKGNFPGRFSGRQFSNSRSEMNVSTLELGDSALYLCASSDTGTGSDEQYFGPGTRLTVT.

V and J are TRBV4-3 and TRBJ2-1; 8 bases match TRBD2. Germline loops: CDR1 LGHNA, CDR2 YSLEER. This CDR3 contains 17 residues. Trimming took 2 bases from V and 8 from J; bases not matched to a gene: 14. This CDR3 is CASSQTLKGSGSDEQFF. The CDR3, as DNA: TGCGCCAGCAGCCAAACCTTGAAGGGCAGCGGGAGTGATGAGCAGTTCTTC.

V is TRBV20-1 and J is TRBJ2-7; 12 bases line up with TRBD2. V lost 4 bases and J lost 7; bases outside the gene matches: 11. Germline CDR1 and CDR2: DFQATT and SNEGSKA (reference sequence). The CDR3 runs to 15 residues. For the CDR3, the DNA is TGCAGTGCTACCAGACTAGCGGGGGCCAATGGGGAGCAGTACTTC. It is translated as CSATRLAGANGEQYF.

The CDR3 protein is CASSPRDTPSPYGYTF. CDR3 DNA sequence: TGTGCCAGCTCACCAAGGGACACCCCGAGCCCTTATGGCTACACCTTC. V is TRBV18 and J is TRBJ1-2, with D tentatively TRBD1 (6 bases). The length of the CDR3 is 16 residues. The germline CDR1 and CDR2 sequences are KGHSH and LQKENI. Trimming took 2 bases from V and 5 from J, leaving 18 bases between them.

The chain is built from TRBV12-3 or TRBV12-4 and TRBJ2-7, with 7 bases lining up with TRBD1. There are 15 residues in the CDR3. The trim removed 3 bases at V and 0 bases at J, leaving 5 bases unmatched. In nucleotides, the CDR3 is TGTGCCAGCAGTTTGAGGGGGCCGAGCTCCTACGAGCAGTACTTC. Its protein product is CASSLRGPSSYEQYF.

This chain uses TRBV28 with TRBJ2-7; D possibly corresponds to TRBD1 (5 bases). CDR1 and CDR2 from the germline V gene are MDHEN and SYDVKM. The CDR3 is 16 amino acids. V dropped 4 bases and J dropped 2 bases, with 18 bases sitting between them. The CDR3 sequence is CASSWGSMLPTYEQYF. The CDR3 coding sequence is TGTGCCAGCAGTTGGGGCTCTATGTTACCTACCTACGAGCAGTACTTC. Complete variable domain (other parts from reference TRBV28 and TRBJ2-7): DVKVTQSSRYLVKRTGEKVFLECVQDMDHENMFWYRQDPGLGLRLIYFSYDVKMKEKGDIPEGYSVSREKKERFSLILESASTNQTSMYLCASSWGSMLPTYEQYFGPGTRLTVT.

This chain connects TRBV5-1 to TRBJ2-1; D possibly corresponds to TRBD1 (6 bases). Gene TRBJ2-7 matches the end of the DNA better, so the J call may be wrong. Germline CDR1 reads SGHRS; CDR2 reads YFSETQ. This CDR3 comprises 16 residues. In nucleotides, the CDR3 is TGCGCCAGCAGCTCAGCCGGGACAACAACCTACAATGAGCAGTACTTC. Protein: CASSSAGTTTYNEQYF.

The CDR3 coding sequence is TGTGCCAGCAGCGGACGTCATGAGCAGTTCTTC. Residues: CASSGRHEQFF. This chain uses TRBV27 with TRBJ2-1, with unresolved D. Germline V gene sequence: CDR1 MNHEY, CDR2 SMNVEV (reference sequence). The V gene lost 6 bases and the J gene lost 8 bases, with 8 bases spanning the gap. This CDR3 region has 11 residues.

Worth noting for this clonotype: Being one base from a much bigger clone, this may be a read error. This chain joins TRBV5-1 and TRBJ1-1; 10 bases line up with TRBD1. The germline V gene has CDR1 SGHRS and CDR2 YFSETQ. The CDR3 totals 14 residues. CDR3 amino acids: CVSSATGGSTEAFF. The CDR3 coding sequence is TGCGTCAGCAGCGCGACAGGGGGCAGTACTGAAGCTTTCTTT.